This TCR beta chain was found in a study of early T cells in non-severe SARS-CoV-2 infection. Study at large: Sequencing of unsorted whole blood was done on bulk RNA, leaving chains unpaired. Study-level findings and limits: CD4 and private specificities were missed by VDJdb matching, which favored anti-spike CD8 responses.

V shed 5 bases and J shed 2 bases, with 12 bases lying between them. CDR1 is MNHEY, CDR2 SVGAGI, per germline. This CDR3 region has 15 residues. Individual cDNA molecules were tagged with unique molecular identifiers, the study reported. TCRdb called the 5' RACE reads again in MiXCR, with one record for every CDR3 protein. The repertoire includes tens of thousands of distinct CDR3 sequences, roughly a tenth of them detected once, and about 5.3% sits in the top ten. On this clonotype: Its specificity is unknown.

This TCR was recovered from an adult who was a healthcare worker with PCR-confirmed SARS-CoV-2 infection or an uninfected control (not recorded which). This specimen was whole blood, taken at baseline. The rearrangement uses TRBV6-5 and TRBJ2-2, with D possibly being TRBD1 (6 bases). The CDR3 DNA reads as TGTGCCAGCAGTCCCAGGACAGACAACACCGGGGAGCTGTTTTTT. Protein sequence: CASSPRTDNTGELFF.